What follows is one T cell receptor (beta chain) and its context. The antigen it recognizes is unknown. Base quality data are lacking; no much larger clone is found one base away. Library prep was done by 5' RACE. Sequenced on a NextSeq 500. The TCR library protocol attached a unique molecular identifier to each TCR cDNA molecule to allow correction of PCR and sequencing errors. In the source study's methods: TCR identification, UMI-based error correction and CDR3 extraction were performed with Decombinator tools. Expanded TCRs were defined as those above a frequency of 2 per 1,000, corresponding to the top 1% of the tumor frequency distribution. Each repertoire was subsampled 100 times to 5,000 TCRs, after which Renyi diversity was computed with the R vegan package. CDR3 similarity networks were constructed using string-kernel similarity of amino acid triplets, with links drawn between CDR3s whose pairwise similarity was above 0.82. TCRdb passed the public sequencing reads through fastp at Q25 and MiXCR, retaining productive beta sequences. A single entry per CDR3 protein holds the most common genes and DNA from its merged rows. TCRdb's processing, not the study's, gives the V and J calls here. The sample table shows 110,000 or so distinct CDR3 sequences, and approximately 10% are seen once. The top ten constitute about 24% of the sample.

This entry is derived from a study of spatial heterogeneity in lung cancer (dated by TCRdb to the late 2010s). About the full investigation: The donors were some 72 patients from the lung TRACERx cohort who had early-stage, untreated non-small cell lung cancer. Follow-up PBMC samples were sequenced whenever available, with the median time to follow-up being two to three years after resection. Beta-chain transcripts were consistently detected in greater numbers than alpha-chain transcripts, which likely reflects a higher abundance of beta-chain transcripts. In the raw uncorrected reads, each unique combination of TCR and UMI appeared more than ten times on average. In non-small cell lung cancer, the study made a quantitative comparison of TCR alpha and beta repertoires among multiple tumor regions, matched nontumor lung and blood. The study linked features of the TCR repertoire to counts of nonsynonymous mutations, which were determined by whole-exome sequencing of tumor tissue. At surgery, both alpha and beta chains were TCR-sequenced in approximately 210 tumor regions, fewer than 80 matched nontumor lung samples and 50 to 60 PBMC samples.

The time point label of this sample denotes: blood at routine non-recurrence follow-up after resection. Whole RNA extracted from tumor and nontumor lung tissue, or from cryopreserved PBMC samples, was used for TCR sequencing without cell sorting. Patients were selected for TCR sequencing only if sufficient RNA was available from at least two tumor regions. Beyond this particular receptor, the publication reports: Ubiquitous expanded tumor TCRs showed up in blood more often at tumor resection than at routine follow-up. Comparisons of baseline and follow-up blood repertoires included only approximately 15 patients. Additional single-cell paired TCR alpha and beta sequencing was considered necessary to confirm, at a functional level, the hypothesis that regional TCRs recognize regional mutations.

CDR1 and CDR2, looked up from the germline V gene, are MDHEN and SYDVKM. The CDR3 covers 12 residues, taking in both the cysteine and the phenylalanine. The retained sequence is limited to the CDR3, 36 bases, with the frame set at the first base. The V and J ends are trimmed by 5 bases and 4 bases, leaving 9 bases between them. The TCR sequence derives from a female donor with early-stage non-small cell lung cancer. The sequence joins TRBV28 to TRBJ2-7; the D gene is unclear. Sequences were derived from PBMCs, sampled at follow-up. The CDR3 loop reads CASSTRTYEQYF. The DNA is TGTGCCAGCAGTACCCGGACGTACGAGCAGTACTTC.